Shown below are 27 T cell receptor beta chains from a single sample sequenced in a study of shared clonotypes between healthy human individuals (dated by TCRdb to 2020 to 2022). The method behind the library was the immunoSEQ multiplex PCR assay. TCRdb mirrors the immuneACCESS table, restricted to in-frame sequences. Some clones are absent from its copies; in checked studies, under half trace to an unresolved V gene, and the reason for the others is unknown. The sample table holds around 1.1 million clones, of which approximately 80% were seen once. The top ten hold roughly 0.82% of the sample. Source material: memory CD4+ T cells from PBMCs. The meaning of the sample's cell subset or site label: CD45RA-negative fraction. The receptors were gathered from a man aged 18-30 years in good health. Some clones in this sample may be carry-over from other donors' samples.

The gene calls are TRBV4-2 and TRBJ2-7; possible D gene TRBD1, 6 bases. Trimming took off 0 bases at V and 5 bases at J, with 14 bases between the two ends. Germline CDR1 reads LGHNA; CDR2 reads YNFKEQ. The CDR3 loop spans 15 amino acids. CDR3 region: CASSQDKRGTNEQYF. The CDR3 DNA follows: TGTGCCAGCAGCCAAGATAAGAGAGGGACAAACGAGCAGTACTTC.

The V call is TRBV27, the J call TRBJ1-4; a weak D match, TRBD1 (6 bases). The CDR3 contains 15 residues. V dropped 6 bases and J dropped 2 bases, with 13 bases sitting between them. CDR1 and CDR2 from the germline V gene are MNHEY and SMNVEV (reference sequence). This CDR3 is CASSPQGRTNEKLFF. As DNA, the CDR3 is TGTGCCAGCAGCCCACAGGGCCGCACTAATGAAAAACTGTTTTTT.

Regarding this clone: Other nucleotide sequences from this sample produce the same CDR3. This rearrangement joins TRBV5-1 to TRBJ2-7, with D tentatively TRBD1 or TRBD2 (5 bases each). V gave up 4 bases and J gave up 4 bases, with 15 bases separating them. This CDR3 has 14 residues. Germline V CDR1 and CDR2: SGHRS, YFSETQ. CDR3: CASSLQEGPYEQYF. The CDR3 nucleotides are TGCGCCAGCAGCCTCCAAGAGGGGCCGTACGAGCAGTACTTC. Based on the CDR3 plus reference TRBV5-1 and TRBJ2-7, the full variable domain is KAGVTQTPRYLIKTRGQQVTLSCSPISGHRSVSWYQQTPGQGLQFLFEYFSETQRNKGNFPGRFSGRQFSNSRSEMNVSTLELGDSALYLCASSLQEGPYEQYFGPGTRLTVT.

The CDR3 loop reads CASRNRDFVETQYF. The CDR3 coding sequence is TGTGCCAGCAGGAACAGGGATTTCGTCGAGACCCAGTACTTC. The rearrangement joins TRBV2 to TRBJ2-5; tentative D call: TRBD1 (6 bases). V was trimmed by 6 bases and J by 5 bases, leaving 16 bases between them. Per germline, CDR1 SNHLY and CDR2 FYNNEI. The CDR3 runs to 14 residues.

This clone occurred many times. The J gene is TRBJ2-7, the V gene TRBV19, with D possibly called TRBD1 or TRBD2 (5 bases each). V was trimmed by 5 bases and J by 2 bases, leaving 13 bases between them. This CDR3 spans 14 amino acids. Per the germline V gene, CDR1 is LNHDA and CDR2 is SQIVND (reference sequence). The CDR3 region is CASSSRDGAYEQYF. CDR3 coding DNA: TGTGCCAGTAGTTCCCGGGACGGAGCCTACGAGCAGTACTTC.

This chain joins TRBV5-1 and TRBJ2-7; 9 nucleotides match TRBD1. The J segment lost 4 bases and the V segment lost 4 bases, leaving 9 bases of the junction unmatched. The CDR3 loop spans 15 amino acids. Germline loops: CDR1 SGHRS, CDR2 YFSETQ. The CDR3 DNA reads TGCGCCAGCAGCGAGCAGGGACAGGGATTGTACGAGCAGTACTTC. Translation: CASSEQGQGLYEQYF. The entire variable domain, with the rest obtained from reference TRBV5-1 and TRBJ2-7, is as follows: KAGVTQTPRYLIKTRGQQVTLSCSPISGHRSVSWYQQTPGQGLQFLFEYFSETQRNKGNFPGRFSGRQFSNSRSEMNVSTLELGDSALYLCASSEQGQGLYEQYFGPGTRLTVT.

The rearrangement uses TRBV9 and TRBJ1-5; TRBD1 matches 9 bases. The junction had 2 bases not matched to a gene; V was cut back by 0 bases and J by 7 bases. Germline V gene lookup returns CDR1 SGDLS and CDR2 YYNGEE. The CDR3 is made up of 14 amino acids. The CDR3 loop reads CASSVAGQGQPQHF. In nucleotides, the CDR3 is TGTGCCAGCAGCGTAGCGGGACAGGGCCAGCCCCAGCATTTT.

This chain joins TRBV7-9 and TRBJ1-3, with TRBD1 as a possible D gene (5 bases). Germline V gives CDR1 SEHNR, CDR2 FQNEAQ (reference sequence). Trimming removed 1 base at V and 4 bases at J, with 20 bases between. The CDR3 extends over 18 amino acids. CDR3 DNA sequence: TGTGCCAGCAGCTTAGGTCCCCCGAAGACAGCGATAGGAAACACCATATATTTT. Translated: CASSLGPPKTAIGNTIYF.

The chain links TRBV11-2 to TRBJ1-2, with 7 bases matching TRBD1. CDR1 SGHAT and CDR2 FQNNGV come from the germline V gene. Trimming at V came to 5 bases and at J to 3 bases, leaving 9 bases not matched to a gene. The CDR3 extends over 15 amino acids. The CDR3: CASSAYSGGYYGYTF. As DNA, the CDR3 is TGTGCCAGCAGCGCATATTCAGGGGGATACTATGGCTACACCTTC. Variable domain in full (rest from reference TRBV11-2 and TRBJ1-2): EAGVAQSPRYKIIEKRQSVAFWCNPISGHATLYWYQQILGQGPKLLIQFQNNGVVDDSQLPKDRFSAERLKGVDSTLKIQPAKLEDSAVYLCASSAYSGGYYGYTFGSGTRLTVV.

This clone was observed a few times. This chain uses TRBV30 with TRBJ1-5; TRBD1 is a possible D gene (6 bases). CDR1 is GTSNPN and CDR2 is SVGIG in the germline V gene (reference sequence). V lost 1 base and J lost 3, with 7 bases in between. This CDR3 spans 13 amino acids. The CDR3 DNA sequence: TGTGCCTGGAGTGACAGGGACAATCAGCCCCAGCATTTT. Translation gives CAWSDRDNQPQHF.

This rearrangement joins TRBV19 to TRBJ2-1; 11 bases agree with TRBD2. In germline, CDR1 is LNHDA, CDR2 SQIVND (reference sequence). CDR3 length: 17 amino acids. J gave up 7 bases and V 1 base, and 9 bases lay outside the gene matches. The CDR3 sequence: CASSIVGLAGGRNEQFF. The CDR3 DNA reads TGTGCCAGTAGTATAGTGGGGCTAGCGGGAGGTAGAAATGAGCAGTTCTTC. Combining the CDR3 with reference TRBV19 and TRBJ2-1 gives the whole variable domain DGGITQSPKYLFRKEGQNVTLSCEQNLNHDAMYWYRQDPGQGLRLIYYSQIVNDFQKGDIAEGYSVSREKKESFPLTVTSAQKNPTAFYLCASSIVGLAGGRNEQFFGPGTRLTVL.

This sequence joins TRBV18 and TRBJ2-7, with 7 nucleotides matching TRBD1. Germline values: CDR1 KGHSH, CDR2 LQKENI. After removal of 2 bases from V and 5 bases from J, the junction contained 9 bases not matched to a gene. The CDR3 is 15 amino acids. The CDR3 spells CASSPSIGGSDEQYF. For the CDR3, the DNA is TGTGCCAGCTCACCAAGTATAGGGGGCAGCGACGAGCAGTACTTC.

CDR3 in DNA: TGTGCCAGCAGTTACAAGGGGAGCACAGATACGCAGTATTTT. Encoded protein: CASSYKGSTDTQYF. The J gene is TRBJ2-3, the V gene TRBV27, with D possibly matching TRBD1 (5 bases). This CDR3 is built from 14 residues. Trimming pared 4 bases from V and 0 bases from J, leaving 8 bases between. The germline V gene has CDR1 MNHEY and CDR2 SMNVEV (reference sequence).

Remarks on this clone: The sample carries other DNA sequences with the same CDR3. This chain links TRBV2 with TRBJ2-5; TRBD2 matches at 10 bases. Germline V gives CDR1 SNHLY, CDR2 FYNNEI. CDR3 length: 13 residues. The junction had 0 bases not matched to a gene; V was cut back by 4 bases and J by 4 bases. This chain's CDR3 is CASSGLAGETQYF. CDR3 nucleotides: TGTGCCAGCAGTGGACTAGCGGGAGAGACCCAGTACTTC.

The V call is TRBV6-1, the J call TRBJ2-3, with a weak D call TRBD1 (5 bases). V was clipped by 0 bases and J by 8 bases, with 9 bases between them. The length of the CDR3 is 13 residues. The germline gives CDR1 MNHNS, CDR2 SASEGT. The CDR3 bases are TGTGCCAGCAGTGAAGCCAGGGTGGGTACGCAGTATTTT. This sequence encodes CASSEARVGTQYF.

CDR3 nucleotide sequence: TGCGCCAGCAGCTCCGGGACTAGCGGGAGGCCATCCTACAATGAGCAGTTCTTC. It is translated as CASSSGTSGRPSYNEQFF. This chain links TRBV5-1 with TRBJ2-1; TRBD2 agrees at 15 bases. Germline V gene sequence: CDR1 SGHRS, CDR2 YFSETQ. The length of the CDR3 is 18 residues. The trim removed 3 bases at V and 1 base at J, leaving 5 bases unmatched.

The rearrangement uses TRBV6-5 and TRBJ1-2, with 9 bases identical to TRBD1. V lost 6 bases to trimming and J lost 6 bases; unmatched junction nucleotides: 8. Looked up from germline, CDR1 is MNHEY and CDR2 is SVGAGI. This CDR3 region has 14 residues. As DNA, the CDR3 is TGTGCCAGCAGATCAACAACAGGGGGCGATGGCTACACCTTC. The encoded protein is CASRSTTGGDGYTF.

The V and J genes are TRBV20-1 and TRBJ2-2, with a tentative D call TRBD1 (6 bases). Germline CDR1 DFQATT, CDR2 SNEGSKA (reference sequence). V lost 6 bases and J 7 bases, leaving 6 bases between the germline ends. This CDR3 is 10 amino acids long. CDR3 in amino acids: CSAGGGELFF. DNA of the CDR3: TGCAGTGCAGGGGGCGGGGAGCTGTTTTTT.

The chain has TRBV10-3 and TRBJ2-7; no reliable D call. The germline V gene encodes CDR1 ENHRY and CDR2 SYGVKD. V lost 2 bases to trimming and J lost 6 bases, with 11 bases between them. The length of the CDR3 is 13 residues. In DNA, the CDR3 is TGTGCCATCAGTGAGGGGGATCCGGGCGAGCAGTACTTC. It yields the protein CAISEGDPGEQYF.

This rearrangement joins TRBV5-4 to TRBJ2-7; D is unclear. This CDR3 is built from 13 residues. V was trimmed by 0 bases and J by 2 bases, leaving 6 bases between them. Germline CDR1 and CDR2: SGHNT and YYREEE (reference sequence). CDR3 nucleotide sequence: TGTGCCAGCAGCTTGGGAGCAGCCTACGAGCAGTACTTC. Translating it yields CASSLGAAYEQYF.

The CDR3 DNA reads as TGTGCCAGTCTCCGGGTCTTAGAAGCTAACTATGGCTACACCTTC. Encoded protein: CASLRVLEANYGYTF. The rearrangement links TRBV6-1 to TRBJ1-2; no clear D. CDR3 size: 15 residues. Germline V lookup: CDR1 MNHNS, CDR2 SASEGT. V was trimmed by 9 bases and J by 0 bases, leaving 17 bases between them.

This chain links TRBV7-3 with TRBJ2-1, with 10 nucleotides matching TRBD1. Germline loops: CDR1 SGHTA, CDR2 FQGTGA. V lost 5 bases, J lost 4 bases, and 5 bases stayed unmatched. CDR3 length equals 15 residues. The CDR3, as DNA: TGTGCCAGCAGCATGACAGGGGGCGTATACAATGAGCAGTTCTTC. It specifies CASSMTGGVYNEQFF.

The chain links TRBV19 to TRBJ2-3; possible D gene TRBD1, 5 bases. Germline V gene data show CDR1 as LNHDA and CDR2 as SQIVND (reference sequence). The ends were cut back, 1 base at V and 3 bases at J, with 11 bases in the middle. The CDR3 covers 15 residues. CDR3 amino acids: CASSIARAKTDTQYF. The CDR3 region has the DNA TGTGCCAGTAGTATAGCCAGGGCCAAAACAGATACGCAGTATTTT.

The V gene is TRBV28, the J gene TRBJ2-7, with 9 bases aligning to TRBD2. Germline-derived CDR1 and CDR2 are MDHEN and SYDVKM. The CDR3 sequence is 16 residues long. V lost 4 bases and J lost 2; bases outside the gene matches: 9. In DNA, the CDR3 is TGTGCCAGCAGTTCTACCGGACTAGCGACCACCTACGAGCAGTACTTC. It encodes CASSSTGLATTYEQYF.

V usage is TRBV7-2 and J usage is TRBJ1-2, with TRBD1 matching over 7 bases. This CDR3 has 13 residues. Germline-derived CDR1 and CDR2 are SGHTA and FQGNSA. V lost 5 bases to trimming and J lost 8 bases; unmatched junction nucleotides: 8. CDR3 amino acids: CASSADRRRGYTF. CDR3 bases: TGTGCCAGCAGCGCGGACAGGAGGCGAGGCTACACCTTC.

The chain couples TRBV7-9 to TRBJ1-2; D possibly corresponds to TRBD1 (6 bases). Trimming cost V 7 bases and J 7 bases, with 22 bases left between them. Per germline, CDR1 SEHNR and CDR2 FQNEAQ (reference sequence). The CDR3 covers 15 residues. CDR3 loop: CASTLTRGRGFGYTF. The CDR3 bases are TGTGCCAGCACCCTTACCCGGGGGCGAGGGTTTGGCTACACCTTC. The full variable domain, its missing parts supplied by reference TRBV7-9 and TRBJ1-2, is DTGVSQNPRHKITKRGQNVTFRCDPISEHNRLYWYRQTLGQGPEFLTYFQNEAQLEKSRLLSDRFSAERPKGSFSTLEIQRTEQGDSAMYLCASTLTRGRGFGYTFGSGTRLTVV.

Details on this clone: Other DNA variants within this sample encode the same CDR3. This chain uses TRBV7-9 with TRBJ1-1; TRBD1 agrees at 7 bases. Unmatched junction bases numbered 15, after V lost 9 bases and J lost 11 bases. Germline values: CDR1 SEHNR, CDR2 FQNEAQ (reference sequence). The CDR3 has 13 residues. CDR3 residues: CASSDRQGSFAFF. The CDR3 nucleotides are TGTGCCAGTAGCGACCGACAGGGCTCTTTTGCTTTCTTT.